Listed below are T cell receptor beta chains from one sample, sequenced in a study of T-cell reconstitution after alpha-beta-depleted transplantation in children. MiXCR, run by TCRdb on the PCR reads, gives a single entry per CDR3 protein. This table holds under 850,000 distinct CDR3 sequences, roughly 13% found once. The sample was PBMCs, taken before TCRalphabeta/CD19-depleted stem cell transplant. Receptors originate from a girl between 2 and 10 years old with congenital amegakaryocytic thrombocytopenia, due to receive a stem cell transplant. The CDR3 runs from the conserved cysteine through the conserved F or W. Fields, in order: J gene, CDR3 length, clone size, V gene, D gene, CDR3 protein, CDR3 DNA. A D gene is named only where the DNA matches it firmly. Clone size, where shown, is once, few, many, or a class for clones that have expanded.

>TRBJ2-1|14|many|TRBV12-3/TRBV12-4|TRBD1
CASGGQGINNEQFF
TGTGCCAGCGGCGGACAGGGGATCAACAATGAGCAGTTCTTC
>TRBJ1-1|15|-|TRBV5-1|-
CASSLAWAGNTEAFF
TGCGCCAGCAGCTTGGCATGGGCGGGGAACACTGAAGCTTTCTTT
>TRBJ2-7|14|many|TRBV28|TRBD1
CASSGGQGNYEQYF
TGTGCCAGCAGTGGGGGACAGGGGAACTACGAGCAGTACTTC
>TRBJ2-1|13|-|TRBV30|-
CAWTFSPGVGWFF
TGTGCCTGGACCTTCTCCCCAGGGGTCGGTTGGTTCTTC
>TRBJ2-7|14|many|TRBV10-3|-
CAISESQISYEQYF
TGTGCCATCAGTGAGTCCCAGATCTCCTACGAGCAGTACTTC
>TRBJ1-4|14|many|TRBV5-1|-
CASSINAPEEKLFF
TGCGCCAGCAGTATTAACGCGCCAGAGGAAAAACTGTTTTTT
>TRBJ2-5|18|few|TRBV6-1|TRBD1
CASSRNPWNGQGLETQYF
TGTGCCAGCAGTCGAAATCCGTGGAACGGACAGGGGCTGGAGACCCAGTACTTC
>TRBJ2-7|17|-|TRBV27|TRBD1
CASSFTWGTVTTYEQYF
TGTGCCAGCAGTTTTACCTGGGGGACAGTCACGACCTACGAGCAGTACTTC
>TRBJ1-5|15|many|TRBV20-1|-
CSARAGSFSNQPQHF
TGCAGTGCTAGAGCAGGGAGCTTTAGCAATCAGCCCCAGCATTTT
>TRBJ2-2|14|few|TRBV12-3/TRBV12-4|-
CASSFGQGSMELFF
TGTGCCAGCAGTTTTGGGCAGGGCTCAATGGAGCTGTTTTTT
>TRBJ2-4|21|-|TRBV28|-
CASSLSDLSKNPRAAKNIQYF
TGTGCCAGCAGTTTGTCCGATTTGAGCAAGAACCCCAGGGCAGCCAAAAACATTCAGTACTTC
>TRBJ2-2|15|-|TRBV12-3/TRBV12-4|TRBD2
CASSMRLAGVGELFF
TGTGCCAGCAGTATGAGACTAGCGGGAGTCGGGGAGCTGTTTTTT
>TRBJ2-7|16|-|TRBV7-9|-
CASSFPAGSRLNEQYF
TGTGCCAGCAGCTTCCCGGCGGGGAGCCGTTTGAACGAGCAGTACTTC
>TRBJ2-7|17|-|TRBV7-9|TRBD2
CASSSRTSGGAFYEQYF
TGTGCCAGCAGCTCCCGGACTAGCGGGGGAGCCTTCTACGAGCAGTACTTC
>TRBJ1-5|14|few|TRBV20-1|-
CSAMARYSNQPQHF
TGCAGTGCTATGGCGAGATATAGCAATCAGCCCCAGCATTTT
>TRBJ2-1|16|-|TRBV12-3/TRBV12-4|TRBD2
CASSPPGGAQPDEQFF
TGTGCCAGCAGTCCTCCCGGGGGGGCCCAGCCGGATGAGCAGTTCTTC
>TRBJ2-5|14|-|TRBV28|-
CASSRNPWRGTQYF
TGTGCCAGCAGCCGGAATCCCTGGCGGGGTACCCAGTACTTC
>TRBJ2-7|16|-|TRBV15|-
CATSILVTSAAREQYF
TGTGCCACCAGCATACTCGTGACTAGTGCGGCTCGCGAGCAGTACTTC
>TRBJ1-5|15|many|TRBV20-1|-
CSASHRSPTRQPQHF
TGCAGTGCTAGTCACCGTAGTCCGACCCGACAGCCCCAGCATTTT
>TRBJ2-1|19|-|TRBV20-1|TRBD2
CSARDLASGRPGRSDEQFF
TGCAGTGCTAGAGATTTAGCTAGCGGGAGGCCCGGGCGATCGGATGAGCAGTTCTTC
>TRBJ2-5|15|many|TRBV5-6|TRBD1
CASSLVVTGGETQYF
TGTGCCAGCAGCTTGGTAGTCACAGGGGGAGAGACCCAGTACTTC
>TRBJ2-1|12|-|TRBV11-2|-
CASSSLNPKLFF
TGTGCCAGCAGCTCGTTGAACCCTAAGTTGTTCTTC
>TRBJ2-1|14|many|TRBV20-1|-
CSAGRFSSYNEQFF
TGCAGTGCTGGAAGATTTAGCTCCTACAATGAGCAGTTCTTC
>TRBJ2-7|13|few|TRBV2|-
CATERTKGYEQYF
TGTGCCACTGAGAGGACAAAAGGCTACGAGCAGTACTTC
>TRBJ2-1|16|many|TRBV27|TRBD2
CASSPGGAGVYNEQFF
TGTGCCAGCAGTCCCGGAGGAGCGGGAGTCTACAATGAGCAGTTCTTC
>TRBJ2-1|20|-|TRBV7-8|-
CASSLRVVGSLATSYNEQFF
TGTGCCAGCAGCTTAAGGGTTGTAGGGTCCCTAGCGACATCCTACAATGAGCAGTTCTTC
>TRBJ2-7|11|few|TRBV30|-
CAWSGDYEQYF
TGTGCCTGGAGCGGGGACTACGAGCAGTACTTC
>TRBJ2-1|13|few|TRBV5-1|-
CASSLPQGGEQFF
TGCGCCAGCAGTCTGCCCCAGGGCGGTGAGCAGTTCTTC
>TRBJ2-1|16|many|TRBV7-2|TRBD2
CASSQTSGSGYNEQFF
TGTGCCAGCAGCCAGACTAGCGGGAGCGGGTACAATGAGCAGTTCTTC
>TRBJ2-7|15|many|TRBV9|-
CASSAGSKPTYEQYF
TGTGCCAGCAGCGCCGGGTCTAAACCTACCTACGAGCAGTACTTC
>TRBJ2-3|13|many|TRBV28|-
CASSLYVSGTQYF
TGTGCCAGCAGTTTATATGTGAGCGGTACGCAGTATTTT